A few counts support the clone carrying this TCR beta chain. This sample is drawn from a study of blood T cell repertoires in COVID-19. Across the study: Nucleic acid was either cDNA or gDNA, and it came from T cells, B-cell-depleted T cells, or PBMCs.

Study processing details: For nucleated cells, counts were estimated from reference gene primer amplification. Repertoires were generated with immunoSEQ multiplex PCR, while TCRdb's copy carries only in-frame clones and drops some. V, J and clone size are taken as reported in that table, and D and trimming were inferred from the DNA itself. Among about 130,000 clones listed, around 85% were seen once. The CDR3 is 14 amino acids. V lost 2 bases and J 6 bases, leaving 13 bases between the germline ends. Germline lookup yields CDR1 SGHVS and CDR2 FQNEAQ. The chain has TRBV7-8 and TRBJ1-1; possible D gene TRBD1, 5 bases. The sample taken for sequencing was peripheral blood. The source of this sequence is a woman aged 45-60 years with acute or convalescent COVID-19. CDR3 region: CASSLMGRVAEAFF. DNA for the CDR3: TGTGCCAGCAGCTTAATGGGCAGGGTGGCTGAAGCTTTCTTT. Full variable domain (missing parts from reference TRBV7-8 and TRBJ1-1): GAGVSQSPRYKVAKRGQDVALRCDPISGHVSLFWYQQALGQGPEFLTYFQNEAQLDKSGLPSDRFFAERPEGSVSTLKIQRTQQEDSAVYLCASSLMGRVAEAFFGQGTRLTVV.